This section outlines one TCR beta chain sequence together with its context. Its antigen remains unknown. Germline V lookup: CDR1 SGHTA, CDR2 FQGNSA. The CDR3 length is 13 residues. V was pared by 6 bases and J by 2 bases, with 9 bases between. In TCRdb, the reads were re-called with MiXCR into one record per CDR3 protein. The repertoire includes hundreds of thousands of distinct CDR3 sequences, roughly a third of them detected once, and 15% to 20% sits in the top ten. The data derive from a study of T cell repertoires in cytomegalovirus infection. The chain couples TRBV7-2 to TRBJ2-3; D is unresolved. This sample comprised cultured PBMCs, obtained from culture after CMV antigen stimulation. The TCR originated in a human donor in good health (CMV status not recorded). Some clones in this sample may be carry-over from other donors' samples. The CDR3 reads CASRAAVTDTQYF. The CDR3 nucleotides read TGTGCCAGCAGGGCGGCAGTCACAGATACGCAGTATTTT.